Presented here are 22 T cell receptor beta chains from one specimen sequenced in a study of a mutant IDH1 vaccine in newly diagnosed glioma. Clones were sequenced by immunoSEQ multiplex PCR, and TCRdb holds only the in-frame ones, with some missing. Among 30,000 to 40,000 clones listed, 60% to 85% were seen once. The time point denotes: baseline, week 1 (first vaccination visit). Treatment: pre-vaccination baseline after standard-of-care therapy. The sample consisted of peripheral blood mononuclear cells (PBMCs), taken from a glioma patient treated with radiotherapy, temozolomide or both. These receptor sequences come from a man in his fifties or sixties with glioma. Some clones in this sample may be carry-over from other donors' samples.

V gene TRBV27 combines with J gene TRBJ1-1; no clear D gene. CDR1 is MNHEY and CDR2 is SMNVEV in the germline V gene (reference sequence). This CDR3 comprises 13 residues. V shed 6 bases and J shed 1 base, with 9 bases lying between them. CDR3 region: CASRFGRNTEAFF. In DNA form, the CDR3 reads TGTGCCAGCAGATTTGGGAGGAACACTGAAGCTTTCTTT.

V usage is TRBV11-2 and J usage is TRBJ2-5, with 12 bases identical to TRBD2. The CDR3 contains 16 residues. Germline CDR1 SGHAT, CDR2 FQNNGV. V lost 3 bases to trimming and J lost 2 bases; unmatched junction nucleotides: 4. Here the CDR3 DNA reads TGTGCCAGCAGCTTCACTAGCGGGAGGATTCAAGAGACCCAGTACTTC. It yields the protein CASSFTSGRIQETQYF.

This clone was found a few times. The chain uses TRBV7-3 and TRBJ2-2; 12 bases match TRBD2. The CDR3 has 16 amino acids. With V trimmed by 1 base and J by 6 bases, 3 bases remained unmatched. Germline CDR1 SGHTA, CDR2 FQGTGA. The chain's CDR3 is CASSLMASGGAGELFF. The CDR3 coding sequence is TGTGCCAGCAGCTTAATGGCTAGCGGGGGGGCCGGGGAGCTGTTTTTT.

The chain recombines TRBV7-6 with TRBJ1-3, with 7 bases fitting TRBD1. Germline V gene sequence: CDR1 SGHVS, CDR2 FNYEAQ. The length of the CDR3 is 14 residues. The junction had 7 bases not matched to a gene; V was cut back by 8 bases and J by 3 bases. The CDR3: CASGYRGFGNTIYF. CDR3 bases: TGTGCCAGCGGCTACAGGGGTTTTGGAAACACCATATATTTT.

This clone has just one count. The V gene is TRBV5-6, the J gene TRBJ2-7; D is ambiguous. The V gene's germline CDR1 is SGHDT and CDR2 YYEEEE. V gave up 1 base and J gave up 5 bases, with 10 bases separating them. The CDR3 has 13 residues. The CDR3 sequence: CASSLRQIDEQYF. The CDR3 DNA reads TGTGCCAGCAGCTTGCGTCAGATCGACGAGCAGTACTTC.

The gene calls are TRBV6-1 and TRBJ2-7; 10 bases are shared with TRBD2. The trim removed 2 bases at V and 2 bases at J, leaving 3 bases unmatched. The germline CDR1 and CDR2 sequences are MNHNS and SASEGT. CDR3 size: 15 residues. Written as DNA, the CDR3 is TGTGCCAGCAGTGAAAGTCTAGCGGGAGCCTACGAGCAGTACTTC. Translation gives CASSESLAGAYEQYF.

The rearrangement uses TRBV11-3 and TRBJ1-1, with unresolved D. Germline V gene sequence: CDR1 SGHNT, CDR2 YENEEA. The CDR3 has 14 residues. V lost 1 base, J lost 4 bases, and 10 bases lay in between. CDR3 DNA: TGTGCCAGCAGCTTAGGTGGCAGCTTCACTGAAGCTTTCTTT. Translated: CASSLGGSFTEAFF.

The chain joins TRBV7-9 to TRBJ1-1, with 8 bases aligning to TRBD1. The CDR3 totals 17 residues. Looked up from germline, CDR1 is SEHNR and CDR2 is FQNEAQ (reference sequence). After removal of 5 bases from V and 2 bases from J, the junction contained 13 bases not matched to a gene. The CDR3 sequence is CASSKKTGVWENTEAFF. The CDR3 region has the DNA TGTGCCAGCAGCAAGAAGACAGGGGTCTGGGAAAACACTGAAGCTTTCTTT.

The rearrangement joins TRBV6-1 to TRBJ1-2; D is possibly TRBD1 (5 bases). The V gene lost 6 bases and the J gene lost 4 bases, with 18 bases spanning the gap. The CDR3 runs to 15 residues. The germline CDR1 and CDR2 sequences are MNHNS and SASEGT. The DNA of the CDR3 is TGTGCCAGCAGACCACCGACAGCTACCACCTATGGCTACACCTTC. It codes for CASRPPTATTYGYTF.

This chain links TRBV1 with TRBJ2-4. TRBV1 is flagged as a pseudogene. The CDR3 is made up of 15 amino acids. Here the CDR3 reads CTSSQGWGRENIQYF. The CDR3 DNA is TGCACCAGCAGCCAAGGGTGGGGGAGAGAAAACATTCAGTACTTC.

This chain uses TRBV18 with TRBJ1-2, with D unresolved. Trimming took off 5 bases at V and 4 bases at J, with 8 bases between the two ends. Germline V lookup: CDR1 KGHSH, CDR2 LQKENI. This CDR3 spans 12 amino acids. The CDR3 loop is CASSSVGYGYTF. The CDR3 nucleotides read TGTGCCAGCTCATCCGTAGGCTATGGCTACACCTTC.

The chain recombines TRBV7-9 with TRBJ1-4; the D is unclear. V was pared by 6 bases and J by 0 bases, with 14 bases between. The CDR3 is 16 residues long. CDR1 SEHNR and CDR2 FQNEAQ come from the germline V gene (reference sequence). DNA of the CDR3: TGTGCCAGCAGACTCAGTCGGGTTGCAACTAATGAAAAACTGTTTTTT. Protein sequence: CASRLSRVATNEKLFF.

This chain connects TRBV7-9 to TRBJ2-1, with D possibly called TRBD1 or TRBD2 (6 bases each). CDR1 and CDR2 (germline): SEHNR, FQNEAQ (reference sequence). The CDR3 is made up of 15 amino acids. Trimming removed 6 bases from V and 8 bases from J, with 20 bases in between. The CDR3 DNA sequence: TGTGCCAGCAGGGGTCCCCCAATCGGGGGCGATGAGCAGTTCTTC. As protein: CASRGPPIGGDEQFF.

The gene calls are TRBV4-1 and TRBJ1-1, with D perhaps matching TRBD1 (5 bases). V lost 4 bases and J 1 base, leaving 13 bases between the germline ends. The CDR3 spans 15 residues. Germline CDR1 reads MGHRA; CDR2 reads YSYEKL. The CDR3 reads CASSPRDFGNTEAFF. DNA for the CDR3: TGCGCCAGCAGCCCACGGGACTTCGGGAACACTGAAGCTTTCTTT.

CDR3 DNA sequence: TGTGCCAGCAGTTACTCGAGTGATGCCTCCTACGAGCAGTACTTC. Translating gives CASSYSSDASYEQYF. The rearrangement links TRBV6-5 to TRBJ2-7; D call uncertain. Germline-derived CDR1 and CDR2 are MNHEY and SVGAGI. The CDR3 is 15 amino acids. V lost 0 bases, J lost 0 bases, and 9 bases lay in between.

CDR3 bases: TGTGCCTGGATCAGAAATCCCCCGAACACTGAAGCTTTCTTT. It specifies CAWIRNPPNTEAFF. The chain employs TRBV30 and TRBJ1-1, with D unclear. The CDR3 consists of 14 residues. The V and J ends lost 4 bases and 1 base respectively, with 13 bases between them. The V gene's germline CDR1 is GTSNPN and CDR2 SVGIG (reference sequence).

The genes are TRBV2 and TRBJ2-5, with D perhaps assigned TRBD1 or TRBD2 (6 bases each). V shed 0 bases and J shed 5 bases, with 16 bases lying between them. CDR1 is SNHLY, CDR2 FYNNEI, per germline. The CDR3 extends over 16 amino acids. The CDR3 region has the DNA TGTGCCAGCAGTGAAGCGAGGGGGGTGTCTGGGGAGACCCAGTACTTC. Translating it yields CASSEARGVSGETQYF. The whole variable domain, remainder taken from reference TRBV2 and TRBJ2-5, is EPEVTQTPSHQVTQMGQEVILRCVPISNHLYFYWYRQILGQKVEFLVSFYNNEISEKSEIFDDQFSVERPDGSNFTLKIRSTKLEDSAMYFCASSEARGVSGETQYFGPGTRLLVL.

The rearrangement uses TRBV28 and TRBJ2-5; 10 nucleotides match TRBD1. The CDR3 sequence is 17 residues long. Trimming at V came to 5 bases and at J to 3 bases, leaving 12 bases not matched to a gene. Germline assignment: CDR1 MDHEN and CDR2 SYDVKM. The CDR3 DNA reads TGTGCCAGCAGTCACATCCCGGGACAGGGGCTCAAAGAGACCCAGTACTTC. Translating it yields CASSHIPGQGLKETQYF. The variable domain in full, with the rest retrieved from reference TRBV28 and TRBJ2-5, is DVKVTQSSRYLVKRTGEKVFLECVQDMDHENMFWYRQDPGLGLRLIYFSYDVKMKEKGDIPEGYSVSREKKERFSLILESASTNQTSMYLCASSHIPGQGLKETQYFGPGTRLLVL.

The CDR3 DNA follows: TGTGCCAGCGGGGGCGGAGGTTCGCTCTCCGAGCAGTACTTC. Amino acids: CASGGGGSLSEQYF. V and J are TRBV2 and TRBJ2-7; the D gene is possibly TRBD1 (6 bases). This CDR3 contains 14 residues. CDR1 and CDR2 from the germline V gene are SNHLY and FYNNEI. V shed 8 bases and J shed 6 bases, with 20 bases lying between them.

This rearrangement joins TRBV5-1 to TRBJ2-7; 10 positions match TRBD2. CDR3 size: 15 residues. Per germline, CDR1 SGHRS and CDR2 YFSETQ. Losses at the gene ends were 3 bases for V and 1 base for J; bases not matched to a gene: 4. The CDR3 region has the DNA TGCGCCAGCAGCTCTATAGCGGGAGGATCCTACGAGCAGTACTTC. It yields the protein CASSSIAGGSYEQYF.

This clone was counted between two and nine times. The J gene is TRBJ1-6, the V gene TRBV4-1; the D is unclear. V shed 4 bases and J shed 7 bases, with 11 bases lying between them. The CDR3 has 14 amino acids. Germline V gene sequence: CDR1 MGHRA, CDR2 YSYEKL. The DNA for the CDR3 is TGCGCCAGCAGCCCGACAAGGGAAAATTCACCCCTCCACTTT. Translated, it gives CASSPTRENSPLHF.

The V and J genes are TRBV14 and TRBJ2-5; D gene unclear. This CDR3 contains 15 residues. Trimming removed 5 bases from V and 5 bases from J, with 18 bases in between. Germline V gene sequence: CDR1 SGHDN, CDR2 FVKESK. The CDR3 here is CASSTRRTVFETQYF. The CDR3 DNA reads as TGTGCCAGCAGCACCCGAAGGACCGTTTTTGAGACCCAGTACTTC.